A selection of T cell receptor beta chains follows, all from one sample in a study of memory CD4+ T cells and cytomegalovirus serostatus. Assay: immunoSEQ multiplex PCR; the TCRdb copy retains only in-frame clones and omits some. The sample shows about 58,000 clones, 82% of them seen only once. The source material was memory CD4+ T cells from blood. The receptors were gathered from an adult in good health and CMV-seronegative. Some clones in this sample may be carry-over from other donors' samples. The CDR3 runs from the conserved cysteine through the conserved F or W. The order of the fields is CDR3 protein, CDR3 DNA, D gene, J gene, clone size, V gene. The D gene is left open where the match is weak. The size field is filled for only some rows; it gives once, few, many or a size class.

CDR3aa: CASRTGRTEAFF
CDR3nt: TGTGCCAGTCGGACAGGGCGCACTGAAGCTTTCTTT
d_gene: TRBD1
j_gene: TRBJ1-1
abundance: -
v_gene: TRBV28

CDR3aa: CASSLTGTLSYGYTF
CDR3nt: TGTGCCAGCAGTTTAACCGGGACTCTGTCATATGGCTACACCTTC
d_gene: -
j_gene: TRBJ1-2
abundance: -
v_gene: TRBV27

CDR3aa: CSVESGTSSSEQYF
CDR3nt: TGCAGCGTTGAATCCGGGACTAGCTCCAGCGAGCAGTACTTC
d_gene: TRBD2
j_gene: TRBJ2-7
abundance: few
v_gene: TRBV29-1

CDR3aa: CASSRGTTGVETQYF
CDR3nt: TGTGCCAGCAGTAGGGGGACTACAGGGGTAGAGACCCAGTACTTC
d_gene: -
j_gene: TRBJ2-5
abundance: once
v_gene: TRBV2

CDR3aa: CATSRDEGRGRWDTQYF
CDR3nt: TGTGCCACCAGCAGAGATGAAGGCAGGGGAAGATGGGATACGCAGTATTTT
d_gene: -
j_gene: TRBJ2-3
abundance: -
v_gene: TRBV15

CDR3aa: CASIRDRGNSPLHF
CDR3nt: TGTGCCAGCATCAGGGACAGGGGTAATTCACCCCTCCACTTT
d_gene: TRBD1
j_gene: TRBJ1-6
abundance: few
v_gene: TRBV6-1

CDR3aa: CASSQNRGRTEAFF
CDR3nt: TGTGCCAGCAGCCAGAACAGGGGGCGTACTGAAGCTTTCTTT
d_gene: TRBD1
j_gene: TRBJ1-1
abundance: -
v_gene: TRBV5-6

CDR3aa: CASSQDPYTQYF
CDR3nt: TGTGCCAGCAGCCAAGACCCGTATACGCAGTATTTT
d_gene: -
j_gene: TRBJ2-3
abundance: -
v_gene: TRBV14

CDR3aa: CAWSGLGQGAREQYF
CDR3nt: TGTGCCTGGAGTGGATTGGGACAGGGGGCGAGGGAGCAGTACTTC
d_gene: TRBD1
j_gene: TRBJ2-7
abundance: -
v_gene: TRBV30

CDR3aa: CASSEVVEQFF
CDR3nt: TGTGCCAGCAGTGAAGTTGTTGAGCAGTTCTTC
d_gene: -
j_gene: TRBJ2-1
abundance: -
v_gene: TRBV6-1

CDR3aa: CAISGPGLDSYEQYF
CDR3nt: TGTGCCATCAGTGGTCCCGGGCTGGATAGCTACGAGCAGTACTTC
d_gene: -
j_gene: TRBJ2-7
abundance: -
v_gene: TRBV10-3

CDR3aa: CSVGRARNGELFF
CDR3nt: TGCAGCGTTGGGCGCGCACGAAACGGGGAGCTGTTTTTT
d_gene: -
j_gene: TRBJ2-2
abundance: -
v_gene: TRBV29-1

CDR3aa: CASSKVRTSTDTQYF
CDR3nt: TGTGCCAGCAGCAAAGTTCGGACCAGCACAGATACGCAGTATTTT
d_gene: -
j_gene: TRBJ2-3
abundance: -
v_gene: TRBV21-1

CDR3aa: CASSLGGFNSPLHF
CDR3nt: TGCGCCAGCAGCTTGGGTGGATTTAATTCACCCCTCCACTTT
d_gene: -
j_gene: TRBJ1-6
abundance: -
v_gene: TRBV5-1

CDR3aa: CASSSLGTGELFF
CDR3nt: TGTGCCAGCAGTTCTTTAGGGACCGGGGAGCTGTTTTTT
d_gene: -
j_gene: TRBJ2-2
abundance: once
v_gene: TRBV28

CDR3aa: CASSTGVENSPLHF
CDR3nt: TGTGCCAGTAGCACAGGGGTAGAGAATTCACCCCTCCACTTT
d_gene: TRBD1
j_gene: TRBJ1-6
abundance: -
v_gene: TRBV19

CDR3aa: CATRPSTTNEKLFF
CDR3nt: TGTGCCACCAGGCCCTCAACAACTAATGAAAAACTGTTTTTT
d_gene: -
j_gene: TRBJ1-4
abundance: -
v_gene: TRBV15

CDR3aa: CASRPGGNMNTEAFF
CDR3nt: TGTGCCAGCAGACCAGGGGGTAATATGAACACTGAAGCTTTCTTT
d_gene: TRBD1
j_gene: TRBJ1-1
abundance: -
v_gene: TRBV6-6

CDR3aa: CASSPAQGTGTDTQYF
CDR3nt: TGTGCCAGCTCACCCGCCCAGGGTACCGGGACGGATACGCAGTATTTT
d_gene: -
j_gene: TRBJ2-3
abundance: -
v_gene: TRBV18

CDR3aa: CASSMEEGVSYEQYF
CDR3nt: TGTGCCAGTAGTATGGAGGAAGGGGTGAGTTACGAGCAGTACTTC
d_gene: -
j_gene: TRBJ2-7
abundance: -
v_gene: TRBV19

CDR3aa: CASSPRTSEMTTQYF
CDR3nt: TGTGCCAGCAGCCCCCGGACTAGCGAAATGACGACGCAGTATTTT
d_gene: TRBD2
j_gene: TRBJ2-3
abundance: -
v_gene: TRBV7-2

CDR3aa: CASSQATSSGAYEQYF
CDR3nt: TGCGCCAGCAGCCAAGCCACTTCTAGCGGCGCCTACGAGCAGTACTTC
d_gene: TRBD2
j_gene: TRBJ2-7
abundance: -
v_gene: TRBV4-1

CDR3aa: CASSIFRGADEKLFF
CDR3nt: TGTGCCAGCTCCATATTCCGGGGTGCGGATGAAAAACTGTTTTTT
d_gene: -
j_gene: TRBJ1-4
abundance: -
v_gene: TRBV2

CDR3aa: CASSLLGTGLSLTSGELFF
CDR3nt: TGCGCCAGCAGCCTATTGGGGACGGGGCTTAGTTTAACATCCGGGGAGCTGTTTTTT
d_gene: -
j_gene: TRBJ2-2
abundance: -
v_gene: TRBV5-1

CDR3aa: CASSSDPITNEKLFF
CDR3nt: TGTGCCAGCAGCTCAGACCCGATTACTAATGAAAAACTGTTTTTT
d_gene: -
j_gene: TRBJ1-4
abundance: -
v_gene: TRBV7-2

CDR3aa: CASSRQGGDGYTF
CDR3nt: TGTGCCAGCAGCCGACAGGGCGGTGATGGCTACACCTTC
d_gene: TRBD1
j_gene: TRBJ1-2
abundance: once
v_gene: TRBV6-1

CDR3aa: CASSRLREVSKNIQYF
CDR3nt: TGTGCCAGCAGCCGGCTTCGGGAGGTGTCCAAAAACATTCAGTACTTC
d_gene: TRBD2
j_gene: TRBJ2-4
abundance: -
v_gene: TRBV6-6

CDR3aa: CSVEDWAGGSPYEQYF
CDR3nt: TGCAGCGTTGAAGATTGGGCGGGAGGATCCCCCTACGAGCAGTACTTC
d_gene: TRBD2
j_gene: TRBJ2-7
abundance: once
v_gene: TRBV29-1

CDR3aa: CASSKEGTGYEQYF
CDR3nt: TGTGCCAGCAGTAAGGAGGGGACAGGTTACGAGCAGTACTTC
d_gene: TRBD1
j_gene: TRBJ2-7
abundance: -
v_gene: TRBV27

CDR3aa: CASTAEWGDTQYF
CDR3nt: TGTGCCAGCACCGCCGAATGGGGGGATACGCAGTATTTT
d_gene: -
j_gene: TRBJ2-3
abundance: -
v_gene: TRBV6-1

CDR3aa: CASSSSGSVWETQYF
CDR3nt: TGTGCCAGCAGCTCCTCGGGTTCGGTGTGGGAGACCCAGTACTTC
d_gene: -
j_gene: TRBJ2-5
abundance: -
v_gene: TRBV9

CDR3aa: CASSPGSQRGQYF
CDR3nt: TGTGCCAGCAGTCCGGGGAGCCAGCGGGGGCAGTACTTC
d_gene: TRBD2
j_gene: TRBJ2-7
abundance: -
v_gene: TRBV6-1

CDR3aa: CASSLDRGYGYTF
CDR3nt: TGTGCCAGCAGCTTGGACAGGGGCTATGGCTACACCTTC
d_gene: TRBD1
j_gene: TRBJ1-2
abundance: -
v_gene: TRBV5-6

CDR3aa: CASTTWARSNTEAFF
CDR3nt: TGTGCCAGTACCACGTGGGCCAGATCGAACACTGAAGCTTTCTTT
d_gene: -
j_gene: TRBJ1-1
abundance: -
v_gene: TRBV19

CDR3aa: CASILGTLNEKLFF
CDR3nt: TGTGCCAGCATCCTCGGGACACTAAATGAAAAACTGTTTTTT
d_gene: -
j_gene: TRBJ1-4
abundance: -
v_gene: TRBV5-5

CDR3aa: CASSQGRVGEQYF
CDR3nt: TGTGCCAGTTCCCAGGGAAGGGTCGGCGAGCAGTACTTC
d_gene: -
j_gene: TRBJ2-7
abundance: -
v_gene: TRBV19

CDR3aa: CASSLGAGQPQHF
CDR3nt: TGTGCCAGCAGTTTGGGGGCAGGGCAGCCCCAGCATTTT
d_gene: -
j_gene: TRBJ1-5
abundance: -
v_gene: TRBV28

CDR3aa: CASSVLPRRDRDREESNQPQHF
CDR3nt: TGTGCCAGCAGCGTCCTTCCACGCCGAGACCGGGACAGGGAGGAGAGCAATCAGCCCCAGCATTTT
d_gene: TRBD1
j_gene: TRBJ1-5
abundance: -
v_gene: TRBV9

CDR3aa: CASSSRDRYNSPLHF
CDR3nt: TGTGCCAGCAGTTCCCGGGACAGGTATAATTCACCCCTCCACTTT
d_gene: TRBD1
j_gene: TRBJ1-6
abundance: -
v_gene: TRBV27

CDR3aa: CASSVGDTQETQYF
CDR3nt: TGCGCCAGCAGCGTTGGGGACACGCAAGAGACCCAGTACTTC
d_gene: -
j_gene: TRBJ2-5
abundance: -
v_gene: TRBV5-1

CDR3aa: CASSPSQGSGYTF
CDR3nt: TGTGCCAGCTCACCGTCCCAGGGCAGTGGCTACACCTTC
d_gene: -
j_gene: TRBJ1-2
abundance: -
v_gene: TRBV18

CDR3aa: CASSHVTDYSNQPQHF
CDR3nt: TGTGCCAGCAGCCACGTGACGGATTATAGCAATCAGCCCCAGCATTTT
d_gene: -
j_gene: TRBJ1-5
abundance: -
v_gene: TRBV4-2

CDR3aa: CASSWGQGTGELFF
CDR3nt: TGCGCCAGCAGCTGGGGACAGGGTACCGGGGAGCTGTTTTTT
d_gene: TRBD1
j_gene: TRBJ2-2
abundance: -
v_gene: TRBV5-1

CDR3aa: CASSPSDRDGETQYF
CDR3nt: TGCGCCAGCAGCCCATCGGACAGGGATGGTGAGACCCAGTACTTC
d_gene: TRBD1
j_gene: TRBJ2-5
abundance: -
v_gene: TRBV5-1

CDR3aa: CASSLAQSNQPQHF
CDR3nt: TGTGCCAGCAGCTTAGCGCAGAGCAATCAGCCCCAGCATTTT
d_gene: -
j_gene: TRBJ1-5
abundance: -
v_gene: TRBV7-6

CDR3aa: CASSLGAIRSEAFF
CDR3nt: TGTGCCAGCAGCTTAGGAGCCATCCGGTCTGAAGCTTTCTTT
d_gene: -
j_gene: TRBJ1-1
abundance: -
v_gene: TRBV7-2

CDR3aa: CASSLSQAKYEQFF
CDR3nt: TGTGCCAGCAGTTTATCGCAGGCTAAGTATGAGCAGTTCTTC
d_gene: -
j_gene: TRBJ2-1
abundance: many
v_gene: TRBV28

CDR3aa: CASSPAPGLAGAIQYF
CDR3nt: TGCGCCAGCAGCCCCGCCCCGGGACTAGCGGGAGCCATTCAGTACTTC
d_gene: TRBD2
j_gene: TRBJ2-4
abundance: -
v_gene: TRBV5-1

CDR3aa: CASESRSSYEQYF
CDR3nt: TGTGCCAGCGAGAGCAGGTCCTCCTACGAGCAGTACTTC
d_gene: -
j_gene: TRBJ2-7
abundance: few
v_gene: TRBV6-1

CDR3aa: CASSGLTAQETQYF
CDR3nt: TGTGCCAGCAGTGGTCTCACCGCACAAGAGACCCAGTACTTC
d_gene: -
j_gene: TRBJ2-5
abundance: -
v_gene: TRBV2

CDR3aa: CASSSPGTGVRTEAFF
CDR3nt: TGTGCCAGCAGTTCCCCCGGGACAGGGGTCCGCACTGAAGCTTTCTTT
d_gene: TRBD1
j_gene: TRBJ1-1
abundance: -
v_gene: TRBV7-8